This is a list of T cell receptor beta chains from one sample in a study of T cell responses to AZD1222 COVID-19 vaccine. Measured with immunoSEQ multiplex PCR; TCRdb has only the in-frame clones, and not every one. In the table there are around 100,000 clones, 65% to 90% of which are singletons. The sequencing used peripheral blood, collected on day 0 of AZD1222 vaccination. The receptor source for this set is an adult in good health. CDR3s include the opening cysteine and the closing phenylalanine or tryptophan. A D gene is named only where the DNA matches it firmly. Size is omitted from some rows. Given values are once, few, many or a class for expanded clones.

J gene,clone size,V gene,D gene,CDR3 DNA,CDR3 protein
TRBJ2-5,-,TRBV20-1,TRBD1,TGCAGTGCCAGTCCGACAGGGGGCCGTCAAGAGACCCAGTACTTC,CSASPTGGRQETQYF
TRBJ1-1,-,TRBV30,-,TGTGCCCAAGTAGGGGCAGGTGACACTGAAGCTTTCTTT,CAQVGAGDTEAFF
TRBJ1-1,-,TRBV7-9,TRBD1,TGTGCCAGCAGCTTAGGAGGGACAGATGAAGCTTTCTTT,CASSLGGTDEAFF
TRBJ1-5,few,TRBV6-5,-,TGTGCCAGCAGAGATACAGGGAATCAGCCCCAGCATTTT,CASRDTGNQPQHF
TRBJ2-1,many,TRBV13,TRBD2,TGTGCCAGCAGCCCGGGACTAGTAGGCAATGAGCAGTTCTTC,CASSPGLVGNEQFF
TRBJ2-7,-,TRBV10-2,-,TGCGCCAGCAGTCAGAAATACAGGGACGAGCAGTACTTC,CASSQKYRDEQYF
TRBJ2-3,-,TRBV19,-,TGTGCCAGTAGTCCAAACATGGGTACGCAGTATTTT,CASSPNMGTQYF
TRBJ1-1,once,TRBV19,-,TGTGCCAGTAGCAATTGGGTTGTGGGCACTGAAGCTTTCTTT,CASSNWVVGTEAFF
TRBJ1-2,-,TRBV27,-,TGTGCCAGCAGCCCCCTGGGCTACACCTTC,CASSPLGYTF
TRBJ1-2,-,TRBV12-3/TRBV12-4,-,TGTGCCAGCAGACCTACAGGAGACTATGGCTACACCTTC,CASRPTGDYGYTF
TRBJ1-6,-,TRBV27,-,TGTGCCAGCAGTTTAGAAACCTATAATTCACCCCTCCACTTT,CASSLETYNSPLHF
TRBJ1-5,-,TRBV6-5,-,TGTGCCAGCAGTTACGGGCAGATCAATCAGCCCCAGCATTTT,CASSYGQINQPQHF
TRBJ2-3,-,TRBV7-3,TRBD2,TGTGCCAGCAGCTTAGCCAGCGGGAGCGCGGATACGCAGTATTTT,CASSLASGSADTQYF
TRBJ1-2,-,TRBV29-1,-,TGCAGCGTTGACAGGGGCACCTTC,CSVDRGTF
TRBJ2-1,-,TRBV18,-,TGTGCCAGCTCACCGGGGAACAGGGAGGGCAATGAGCAGTTCTTC,CASSPGNREGNEQFF
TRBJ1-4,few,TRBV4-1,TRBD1,TGCGCCAGCAGCCAAGAAGGACAGGGTTACGAAAAACTGTTTTTT,CASSQEGQGYEKLFF
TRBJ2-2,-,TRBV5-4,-,TGTGCCAGCAGCTCGCTCAGCCGTACTGCTACCGGGGAGCTGTTTTTT,CASSSLSRTATGELFF
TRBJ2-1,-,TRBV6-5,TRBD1,TGTGCCAGCAGTTACGGGGGACAGGCGTACAATGAGCAGTTCTTC,CASSYGGQAYNEQFF
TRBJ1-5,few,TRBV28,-,TGTGCCAGCAGAGCATCAGGACGGAATCAGCCCCAGCATTTT,CASRASGRNQPQHF
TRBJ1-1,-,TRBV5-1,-,TGCGCCAGCAGCTTGGAGGTTGGTTTGAACACTGAAGCTTTCTTT,CASSLEVGLNTEAFF
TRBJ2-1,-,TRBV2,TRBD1,TGTGCCAGCAGTGAACAGGGCAGGGGGCTATCCTACAATGAGCAGTTCTTC,CASSEQGRGLSYNEQFF
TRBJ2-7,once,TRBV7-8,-,TGTGCCCGACGGGGTTACGAGCAGTACTTC,CARRGYEQYF
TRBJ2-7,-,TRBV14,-,TGTGCCAGCAGCCAAGATTACTCTCCCTACGAGCAGTACTTC,CASSQDYSPYEQYF